The 21 T cell receptor beta chains presented below share a single source sample, sequenced in a study of CXCR3-negative and CXCR3-positive naive CD8 T cells. Study-wide points: Hydrophobicity of TRB CDR3s was greater in CXCR3-positive naive cells than in CXCR3-negative naive cells.

These receptors have no identified antigens. Libraries were UMI-labeled 5' RACE TRB cDNA. TCRdb reanalyzed the 5' RACE reads, giving one entry per CDR3 protein sequence and no DNA. The sample has 120,000 or so distinct CDR3 sequences, and its top ten clones hold roughly 0.59%. What was sequenced was naive CXCR3+ CD8+ T cells from blood. Subset reported: CD45RO-CCR7+CD27+CD95- naive CD8+ T cells expressing CXCR3 (TNR3+). The receptors shown here come from a human donor in good health. Some clones in this sample may be carry-over from other donors' samples.

This rearrangement joins TRBV27 to TRBJ2-1; absent DNA, TCRdb's TRBD2 call cannot be checked. The CDR3 consists of 15 residues. Germline V gives CDR1 MNHEY, CDR2 SMNVEV (reference sequence). The CDR3 sequence is CASSSGLPRTNEQFF.

The J gene is TRBJ1-5, the V gene TRBV4-2; TCRdb indicates TRBD1, and absent DNA this call remains unverified. CDR3 length: 15 residues. CDR1 and CDR2 from the germline V gene are LGHNA and YNFKEQ. The CDR3 loop is CASSQDTGLGQPQHF.

The chain links TRBV7-8 to TRBJ2-7. The CDR3 extends over 15 amino acids. Germline V lookup: CDR1 SGHVS, CDR2 FQNEAQ. This CDR3 is CASSLVLGLSYEQYF. Using reference TRBV7-8 and TRBJ2-7 for the parts outside the CDR3, the full variable domain is GAGVSQSPRYKVAKRGQDVALRCDPISGHVSLFWYQQALGQGPEFLTYFQNEAQLDKSGLPSDRFFAERPEGSVSTLKIQRTQQEDSAVYLCASSLVLGLSYEQYFGPGTRLTVT.

V and J are TRBV13 and TRBJ1-1; the D call from TCRdb, TRBD1, cannot be confirmed without DNA. In germline, CDR1 is PRHDT, CDR2 FYEKMQ (reference sequence). The CDR3 runs to 16 residues. Here the CDR3 reads CASSVGTGRPGTEAFF.

V and J are TRBV28 and TRBJ2-7; TCRdb outputs TRBD1, but without DNA this stays unchecked. Germline lookup yields CDR1 MDHEN and CDR2 SYDVKM. This CDR3 contains 14 residues. CDR3 sequence: CASSWGQESYEQYF. Based on the CDR3 plus reference TRBV28 and TRBJ2-7, the full variable domain is DVKVTQSSRYLVKRTGEKVFLECVQDMDHENMFWYRQDPGLGLRLIYFSYDVKMKEKGDIPEGYSVSREKKERFSLILESASTNQTSMYLCASSWGQESYEQYFGPGTRLTVT.

This sequence joins TRBV4-3 and TRBJ2-3. The CDR3 totals 14 residues. Germline V gene lookup returns CDR1 LGHNA and CDR2 YSLEER. CDR3 residues: CASSQGERTDTQYF.

The CDR3 protein is CASSQDRDSDEQFF. This sequence joins TRBV14 and TRBJ2-1; no DNA is available, so the TRBD1 call from TCRdb remains unchecked. Germline V gene sequence: CDR1 SGHDN, CDR2 FVKESK. The CDR3 totals 14 residues.

This chain uses TRBV15 with TRBJ2-3; TCRdb names TRBD1, which stays unverified in the absence of DNA. Per the germline V gene, CDR1 is LNHNV and CDR2 is YYDKDF (reference sequence). The CDR3 has 16 amino acids. The CDR3 loop is CATYSGTGVSTDTQYF. The full variable domain, with the rest looked up from reference TRBV15 and TRBJ2-3, is DAMVIQNPRYQVTQFGKPVTLSCSQTLNHNVMYWYQQKSSQAPKLLFHYYDKDFNNEADTPDNFQSRRPNTSFCFLDIRSPGLGDTAMYLCATYSGTGVSTDTQYFGPGTRLTVL.

CDR3 sequence: CASSPAGPNTEAFF. The chain employs TRBV3-1 and TRBJ1-1; TCRdb gives TRBD1 as the D gene, but with no DNA this cannot be confirmed. Germline V CDR1 and CDR2: LGHDT, YNNKEL (reference sequence). CDR3 length equals 14 residues.

The genes are TRBV6-6 and TRBJ1-5; TCRdb gives TRBD1 as the D gene, but with no DNA this cannot be confirmed. The CDR3 contains 15 residues. Germline CDR1 is MNHNY and CDR2 is SVGAGI (reference sequence). The CDR3 loop is CASSYSVGVNQPQHF.

The CDR3 loop is CASSPRDVNEQFF. V gene TRBV6-2 or TRBV6-3 combines with J gene TRBJ2-1; without DNA, the TCRdb call of TRBD1 cannot be checked. The CDR3 covers 13 residues. In germline, CDR1 is MNHEY, CDR2 SVGEGT.

This chain links TRBV7-9 with TRBJ1-5. The CDR3 loop spans 12 amino acids. Germline V CDR1 and CDR2: SEHNR, FQNEAQ (reference sequence). The CDR3 sequence is CASSPENQPQHF. Combining the CDR3 with reference TRBV7-9 and TRBJ1-5 gives the whole variable domain DTGVSQNPRHKITKRGQNVTFRCDPISEHNRLYWYRQTLGQGPEFLTYFQNEAQLEKSRLLSDRFSAERPKGSFSTLEIQRTEQGDSAMYLCASSPENQPQHFGDGTRLSIL.

The V call is TRBV27, the J call TRBJ2-5. This CDR3 contains 15 residues. CDR1 is MNHEY and CDR2 is SMNVEV in the germline V gene (reference sequence). CDR3 residues: CTSSFGRRWWVPQYF.

The V gene is TRBV7-9, the J gene TRBJ2-1; lacking DNA, the TRBD1 call made by TCRdb goes unchecked. Germline lookup yields CDR1 SEHNR and CDR2 FQNEAQ (reference sequence). This CDR3 contains 12 residues. CDR3 sequence reads: CASRDRGNEQFF.

The chain links TRBV28 to TRBJ2-4; TCRdb proposes TRBD1, but this gene call is untestable without DNA. Germline V gene sequence: CDR1 MDHEN, CDR2 SYDVKM. This CDR3 contains 15 residues. Here the CDR3 reads CASSSQQGAKNIQYF.

This rearrangement joins TRBV29-1 to TRBJ1-1; there is no DNA to check the TCRdb D call of TRBD1. Per germline, CDR1 SQVTM and CDR2 ANQGSEA. This CDR3 contains 13 residues. CDR3 sequence reads: CSVITGVYTEAFF.

V usage is TRBV5-4 and J usage is TRBJ2-1; TCRdb's D call of TRBD1 is untestable without DNA. The CDR3 is 17 amino acids. Germline CDR1 SGHNT, CDR2 YYREEE (reference sequence). CDR3 in amino acids: CASSFPGPTESNNEQFF.

The rearrangement uses TRBV2 and TRBJ2-7; there is no DNA to check the TCRdb D call of TRBD1. This CDR3 has 14 amino acids. Germline V CDR1 and CDR2: SNHLY, FYNNEI. CDR3 protein: CASSEQGPGDEQYF.

The genes are TRBV15 and TRBJ2-2; without DNA, the TCRdb call of TRBD1 cannot be checked. CDR1 is LNHNV and CDR2 is YYDKDF in the germline V gene (reference sequence). The CDR3 is made up of 17 amino acids. CDR3: CATSRDEGQAITGELFF.

The rearrangement links TRBV6-2 or TRBV6-3 to TRBJ2-6. The CDR3 extends over 15 amino acids. CDR1 MNHEY and CDR2 SVGEGT come from the germline V gene. CDR3 region: CASSVSGSGANVLTF.

The J gene is TRBJ2-3, the V gene TRBV29-1; TCRdb outputs TRBD1, but without DNA this stays unchecked. Looked up from germline, CDR1 is SQVTM and CDR2 is ANQGSEA. The CDR3 totals 13 residues. CDR3 amino acids: CSVTGESTDTQYF.